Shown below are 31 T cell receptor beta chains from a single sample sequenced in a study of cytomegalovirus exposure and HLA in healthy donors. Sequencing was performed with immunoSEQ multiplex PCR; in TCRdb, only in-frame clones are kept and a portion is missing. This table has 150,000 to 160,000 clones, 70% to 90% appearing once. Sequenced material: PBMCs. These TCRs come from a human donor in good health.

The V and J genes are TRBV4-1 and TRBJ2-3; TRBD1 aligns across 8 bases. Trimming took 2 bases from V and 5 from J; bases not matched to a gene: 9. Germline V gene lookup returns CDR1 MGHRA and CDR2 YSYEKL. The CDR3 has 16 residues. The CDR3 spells CASSQTGTGTKDTQYF. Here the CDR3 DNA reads TGCGCCAGCAGCCAAACCGGGACAGGAACCAAAGATACGCAGTATTTT.

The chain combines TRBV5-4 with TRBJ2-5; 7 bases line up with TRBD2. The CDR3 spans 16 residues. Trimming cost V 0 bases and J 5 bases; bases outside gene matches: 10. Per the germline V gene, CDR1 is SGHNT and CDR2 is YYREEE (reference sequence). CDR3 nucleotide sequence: TGTGCCAGCAGCTTGGCCCCGGCCGGGAGGAGGGAGACCCAGTACTTC. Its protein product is CASSLAPAGRRETQYF.

CDR3 sequence: CASSPQGISNYGYTF. DNA for the CDR3: TGTGCCAGTAGTCCCCAGGGAATCTCTAACTATGGCTACACCTTC. V is TRBV19 and J is TRBJ1-2, with a weak D call TRBD1 (5 bases). Germline V gives CDR1 LNHDA, CDR2 SQIVND (reference sequence). The CDR3 has 15 amino acids. Trimming left V 5 bases short and J 0 bases short, with 13 bases between.

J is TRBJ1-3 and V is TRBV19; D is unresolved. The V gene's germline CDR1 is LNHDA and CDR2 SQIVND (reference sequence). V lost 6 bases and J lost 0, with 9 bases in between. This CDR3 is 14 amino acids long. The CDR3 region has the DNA TGTGCCAGTAGCTTCTACGACTCTGGAAACACCATATATTTT. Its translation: CASSFYDSGNTIYF.

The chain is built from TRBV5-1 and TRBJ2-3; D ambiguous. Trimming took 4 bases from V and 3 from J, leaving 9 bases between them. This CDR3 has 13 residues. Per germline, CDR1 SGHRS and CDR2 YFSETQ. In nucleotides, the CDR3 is TGCGCCAGCAGCACCTTACAGACAGATACGCAGTATTTT. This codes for CASSTLQTDTQYF.

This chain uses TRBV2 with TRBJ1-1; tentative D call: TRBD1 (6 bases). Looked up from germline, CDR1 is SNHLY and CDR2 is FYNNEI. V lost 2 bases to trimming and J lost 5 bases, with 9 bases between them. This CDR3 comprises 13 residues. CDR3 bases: TGTGCCAGCAGTGAACCCAGGGGAACTGAAGCTTTCTTT. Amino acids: CASSEPRGTEAFF.

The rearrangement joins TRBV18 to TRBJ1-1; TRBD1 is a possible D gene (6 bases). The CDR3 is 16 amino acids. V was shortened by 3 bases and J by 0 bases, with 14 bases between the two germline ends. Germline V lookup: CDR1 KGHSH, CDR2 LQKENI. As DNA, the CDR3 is TGTGCCAGCTCACCGTCGACAGGTCAAATGAACACTGAAGCTTTCTTT. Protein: CASSPSTGQMNTEAFF.

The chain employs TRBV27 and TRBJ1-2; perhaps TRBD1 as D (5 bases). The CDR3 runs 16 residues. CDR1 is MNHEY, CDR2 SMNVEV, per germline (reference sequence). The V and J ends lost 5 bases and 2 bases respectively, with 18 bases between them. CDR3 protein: CASSPVNQGRNYGYTF. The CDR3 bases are TGTGCCAGCAGTCCCGTTAATCAGGGAAGAAACTATGGCTACACCTTC.

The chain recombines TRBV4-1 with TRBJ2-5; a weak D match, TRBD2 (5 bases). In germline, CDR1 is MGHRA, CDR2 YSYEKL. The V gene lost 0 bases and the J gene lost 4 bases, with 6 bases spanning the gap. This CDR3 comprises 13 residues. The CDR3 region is CASSQDEGETQYF. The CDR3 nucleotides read TGCGCCAGCAGCCAAGATGAGGGAGAGACCCAGTACTTC.

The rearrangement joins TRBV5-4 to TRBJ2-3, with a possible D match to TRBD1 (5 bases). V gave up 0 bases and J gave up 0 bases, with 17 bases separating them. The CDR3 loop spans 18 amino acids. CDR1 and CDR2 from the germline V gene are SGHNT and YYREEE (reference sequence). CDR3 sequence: CASSLGGVRSRSTDTQYF. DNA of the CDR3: TGTGCCAGCAGCTTGGGGGGCGTGCGTTCCCGAAGCACAGATACGCAGTATTTT.

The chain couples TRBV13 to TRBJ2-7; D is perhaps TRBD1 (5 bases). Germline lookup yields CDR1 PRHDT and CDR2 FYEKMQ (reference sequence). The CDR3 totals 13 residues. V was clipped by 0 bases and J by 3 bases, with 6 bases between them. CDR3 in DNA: TGTGCCAGCAGCTTAGGGCAGGGCTACGAGCAGTACTTC. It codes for CASSLGQGYEQYF. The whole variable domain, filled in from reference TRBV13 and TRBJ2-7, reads AAGVIQSPRHLIKEKRETATLKCYPIPRHDTVYWYQQGPGQDPQFLISFYEKMQSDKGSIPDRFSAQQFSDYHSELNMSSLELGDSALYFCASSLGQGYEQYFGPGTRLTVT.

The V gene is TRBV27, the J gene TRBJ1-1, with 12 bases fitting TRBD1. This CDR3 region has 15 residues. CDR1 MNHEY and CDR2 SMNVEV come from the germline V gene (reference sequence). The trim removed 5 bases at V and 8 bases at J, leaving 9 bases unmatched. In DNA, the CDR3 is TGTGCCAGCAGTACCGCCGGGACAGGGGGCGACGAAGCTTTCTTT. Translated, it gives CASSTAGTGGDEAFF.

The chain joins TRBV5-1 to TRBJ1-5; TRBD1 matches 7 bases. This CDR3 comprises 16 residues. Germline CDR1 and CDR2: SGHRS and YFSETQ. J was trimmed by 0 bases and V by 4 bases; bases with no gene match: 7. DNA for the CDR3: TGCGCCAGCAGCGCCCAGGGACAGAATAGCAATCAGCCCCAGCATTTT. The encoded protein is CASSAQGQNSNQPQHF.

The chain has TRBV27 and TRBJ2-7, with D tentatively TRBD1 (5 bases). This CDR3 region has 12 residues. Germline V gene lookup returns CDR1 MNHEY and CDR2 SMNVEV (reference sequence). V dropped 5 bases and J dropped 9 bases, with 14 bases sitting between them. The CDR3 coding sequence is TGTGCCAGCAGTAGCAACAGGCGCGGGCAGTACTTC. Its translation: CASSSNRRGQYF.

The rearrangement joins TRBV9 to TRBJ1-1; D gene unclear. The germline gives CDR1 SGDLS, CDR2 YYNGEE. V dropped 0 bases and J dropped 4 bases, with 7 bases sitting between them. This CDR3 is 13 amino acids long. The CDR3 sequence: CASSVVSSTEAFF. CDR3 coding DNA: TGTGCCAGCAGCGTAGTGTCCTCCACTGAAGCTTTCTTT.

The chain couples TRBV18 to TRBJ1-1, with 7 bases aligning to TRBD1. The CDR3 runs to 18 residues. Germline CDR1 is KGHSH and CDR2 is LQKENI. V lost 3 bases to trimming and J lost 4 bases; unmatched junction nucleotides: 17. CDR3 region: CASSPSVGGGSMGTEAFF. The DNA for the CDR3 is TGTGCCAGCTCACCTAGTGTCGGAGGGGGCTCAATGGGCACTGAAGCTTTCTTT.

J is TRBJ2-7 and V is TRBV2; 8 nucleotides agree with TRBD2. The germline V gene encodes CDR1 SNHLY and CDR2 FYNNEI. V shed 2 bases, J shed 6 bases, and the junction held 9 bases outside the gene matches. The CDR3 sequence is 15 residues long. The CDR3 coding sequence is TGTGCCAGCAGTGAACGAGCGGGAGTTCCCTGCGAGCAGTACTTC. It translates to CASSERAGVPCEQYF.

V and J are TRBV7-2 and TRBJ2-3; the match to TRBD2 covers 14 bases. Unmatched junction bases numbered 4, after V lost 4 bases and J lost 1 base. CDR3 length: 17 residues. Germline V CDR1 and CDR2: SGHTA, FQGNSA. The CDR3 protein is CASSWGTSGGRTDTQYF. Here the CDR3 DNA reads TGTGCCAGCAGCTGGGGGACTAGCGGGGGACGCACAGATACGCAGTATTTT.

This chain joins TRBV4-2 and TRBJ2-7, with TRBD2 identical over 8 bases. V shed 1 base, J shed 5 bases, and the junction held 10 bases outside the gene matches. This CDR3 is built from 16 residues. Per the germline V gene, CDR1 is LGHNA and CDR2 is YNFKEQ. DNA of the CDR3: TGTGCCAGCAGCCAAGGGACGGGACTAGAAAGTCACGAGCAGTACTTC. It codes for CASSQGTGLESHEQYF.

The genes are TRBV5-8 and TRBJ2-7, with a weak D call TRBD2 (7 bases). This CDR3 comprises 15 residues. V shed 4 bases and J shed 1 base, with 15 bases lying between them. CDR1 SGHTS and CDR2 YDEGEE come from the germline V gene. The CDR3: CASSREGRGSYEQYF. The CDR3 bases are TGTGCCAGCAGCAGGGAGGGCAGGGGTTCCTACGAGCAGTACTTC.

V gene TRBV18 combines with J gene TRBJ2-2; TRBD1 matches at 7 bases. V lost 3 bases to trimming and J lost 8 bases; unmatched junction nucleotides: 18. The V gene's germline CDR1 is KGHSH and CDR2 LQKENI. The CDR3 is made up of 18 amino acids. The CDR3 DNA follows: TGTGCCAGCTCACCGAGACCCCGGGACAGCATTACAAGGGGGGAGCTGTTTTTT. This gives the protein CASSPRPRDSITRGELFF.

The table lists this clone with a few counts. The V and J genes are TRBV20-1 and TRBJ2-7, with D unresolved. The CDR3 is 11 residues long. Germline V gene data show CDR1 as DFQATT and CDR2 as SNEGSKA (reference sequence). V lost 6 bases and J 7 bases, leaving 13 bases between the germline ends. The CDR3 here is CSAVAFGEQYF. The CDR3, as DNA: TGCAGTGCAGTAGCCTTCGGTGAGCAGTACTTC.

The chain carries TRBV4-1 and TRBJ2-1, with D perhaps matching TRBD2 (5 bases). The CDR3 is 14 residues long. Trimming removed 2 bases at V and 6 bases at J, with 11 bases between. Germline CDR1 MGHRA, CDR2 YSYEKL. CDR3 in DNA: TGCGCCAGCAGCCAACCGACTACCACCAATGAGCAGTTCTTC. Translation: CASSQPTTTNEQFF.

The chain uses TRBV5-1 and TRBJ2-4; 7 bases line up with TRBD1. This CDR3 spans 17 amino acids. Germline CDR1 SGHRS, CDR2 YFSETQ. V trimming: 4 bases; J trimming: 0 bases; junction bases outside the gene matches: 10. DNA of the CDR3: TGCGCCAGCAGCCGGATGACAGGGCCTTTAGCCAAAAACATTCAGTACTTC. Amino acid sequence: CASSRMTGPLAKNIQYF.

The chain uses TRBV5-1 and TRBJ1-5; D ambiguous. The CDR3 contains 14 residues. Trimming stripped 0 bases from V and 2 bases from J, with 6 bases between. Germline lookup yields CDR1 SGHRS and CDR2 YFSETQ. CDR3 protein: CASSLEAGNQPQHF. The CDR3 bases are TGCGCCAGCAGCTTGGAAGCGGGCAATCAGCCCCAGCATTTT. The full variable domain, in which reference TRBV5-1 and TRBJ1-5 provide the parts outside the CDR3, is KAGVTQTPRYLIKTRGQQVTLSCSPISGHRSVSWYQQTPGQGLQFLFEYFSETQRNKGNFPGRFSGRQFSNSRSEMNVSTLELGDSALYLCASSLEAGNQPQHFGDGTRLSIL.

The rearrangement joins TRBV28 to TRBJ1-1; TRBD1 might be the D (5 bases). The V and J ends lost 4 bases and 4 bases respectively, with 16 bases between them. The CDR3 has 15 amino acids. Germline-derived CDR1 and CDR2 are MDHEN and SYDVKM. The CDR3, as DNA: TGTGCCAGCAGTTCCCTTTTATGGGGGGGCACTGAAGCTTTCTTT. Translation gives CASSSLLWGGTEAFF.

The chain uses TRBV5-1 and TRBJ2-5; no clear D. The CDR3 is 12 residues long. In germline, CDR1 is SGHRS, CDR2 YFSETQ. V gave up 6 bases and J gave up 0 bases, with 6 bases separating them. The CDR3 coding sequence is TGCGCCAGCACAACGGACCAAGAGACCCAGTACTTC. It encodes CASTTDQETQYF.

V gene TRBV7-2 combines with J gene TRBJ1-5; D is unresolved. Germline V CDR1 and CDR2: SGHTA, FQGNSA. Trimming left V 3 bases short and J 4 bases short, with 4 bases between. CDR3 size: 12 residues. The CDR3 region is CASSFRNQPQHF. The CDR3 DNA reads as TGTGCCAGCAGCTTCAGGAATCAGCCCCAGCATTTT.

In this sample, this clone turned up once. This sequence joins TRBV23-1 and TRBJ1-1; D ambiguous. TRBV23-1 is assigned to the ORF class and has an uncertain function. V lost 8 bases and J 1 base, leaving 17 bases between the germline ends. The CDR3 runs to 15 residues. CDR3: CASHQHPKTNTEAFF. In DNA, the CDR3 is TGCGCCAGCCATCAACACCCAAAAACGAACACTGAAGCTTTCTTT.

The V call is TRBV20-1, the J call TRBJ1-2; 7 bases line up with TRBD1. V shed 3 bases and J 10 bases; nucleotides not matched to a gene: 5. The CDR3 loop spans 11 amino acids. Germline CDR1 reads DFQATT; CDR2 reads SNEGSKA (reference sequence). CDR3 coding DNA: TGCAGTGCTAGGACAGGGAGCCTCTACACCTTC. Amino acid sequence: CSARTGSLYTF.

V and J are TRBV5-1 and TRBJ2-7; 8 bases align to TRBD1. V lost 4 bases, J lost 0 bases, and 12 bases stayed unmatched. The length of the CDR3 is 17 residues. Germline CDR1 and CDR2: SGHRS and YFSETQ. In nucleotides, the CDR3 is TGCGCCAGCAGCCCAGGAAACAGGGGGTATAACTCCTACGAGCAGTACTTC. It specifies CASSPGNRGYNSYEQYF.